This T cell receptor beta chain emerged from a study of control samples from healthy donors and cancer patients. The repertoire was sequenced with immunoSEQ multiplex PCR; TCRdb's copy has only in-frame clones and lacks some. The sample shows 400,000 to 450,000 clones, over 75% of them seen only once. This clone was picked up one time. Sample: PBMCs. This TCR was sampled from a man aged 35 to 55 with head and neck cancer.

CDR3 sequence reads: CASSSEGLAGVSEQFF. CDR3 DNA sequence: TGTGCCAGCAGCTCCGAGGGACTAGCGGGGGTGAGTGAGCAGTTCTTC. This chain connects TRBV11-2 to TRBJ2-1; 14 nucleotides match TRBD2. The CDR3 runs 16 residues. V lost 4 bases, J lost 9 bases, and 8 bases stayed unmatched. Germline assignment: CDR1 SGHAT and CDR2 FQNNGV.